This T cell receptor (beta chain) was found in a study of blood T cell repertoires in COVID-19. Study background: Two consecutive negative NP/OP PCR tests, clearance, or resolved symptoms defined Cohort 3 recovery. The analysed material was cDNA or gDNA that came from T cells, B-cell-depleted T cells, or PBMCs.

Cohort assignment relied on participant-reported clinical history. The J segment lost 10 bases and the V segment lost 4 bases, leaving 6 bases of the junction unmatched. The CDR3 loop spans 13 amino acids. The V gene's germline CDR1 is SGHDN and CDR2 FVKESK. The authors' processing: Estimated nucleated cell counts came from reference gene primer amplification. TCRdb's copy holds only in-frame clones and misses some; the assay was immunoSEQ multiplex PCR. The DNA gave D and trimming, while V, J and clone size come from that table. The table includes some 160,000 clones, roughly 85% detected once. The V and J genes are TRBV14 and TRBJ2-1; 8 bases match TRBD2. The receptor's source is a woman in her sixties or seventies in a cohort exposed to, infected with or recovered from COVID-19 (not recorded which). The specimen sequenced was PBMCs or T cells enriched from blood (not recorded which). CDR3 nucleotides: TGTGCCAGCAGCCTTCTACGGGAGGGGGAGCAGTTCTTC. Translation gives CASSLLREGEQFF.